This T cell receptor (beta chain) was captured in a study of T cells in Graves' hyperthyroidism and ophthalmopathy. The CDR3 contains 15 residues. Germline values: CDR1 SGHVS, CDR2 FNYEAQ. Trimming cost V 5 bases and J 0 bases, with 11 bases left between them. The sample holds many counts of this clonotype. Amplified TCR beta CDR3 regions came from RNA transcripts. Using the HTBI primer set, a first-round RT-PCR was run on the TCR CDR3. TCRdb used MiXCR to reprocess the multiplex PCR reads, holding one entry per CDR3 protein. The repertoire consists of roughly 700,000 distinct CDR3 sequences, with 30% to 40% occurring once and the leading ten covering less than 35%.

The sample taken for sequencing was blood. The genes are TRBV7-6 and TRBJ1-3; D is unclear. The TCR was taken from a woman aged 40 to 49 with Graves' hyperthyroidism. The CDR3 bases are TGTGCCAGCAGCCCCGACGGGAGCTCTGGAAACACCATATATTTT. Residues: CASSPDGSSGNTIYF. Looking up the rest from reference TRBV7-6 and TRBJ1-3 gives the full variable domain: GAGVSQSPRYKVTKRGQDVALRCDPISGHVSLYWYRQALGQGPEFLTYFNYEAQQDKSGLPNDRFSAERPEGSISTLTIQRTEQRDSAMYRCASSPDGSSGNTIYFGEGSWLTVV.